This TCR beta chain was recorded in a study of blood T cell repertoires in COVID-19. Study-level background: Nucleic acid was either cDNA or gDNA, and it came from T cells, B-cell-depleted T cells, or PBMCs.

This CDR3 is built from 13 residues. Between the trimmed V and J ends, which lost 5 bases and 4 bases, there was a span of 12 bases. Germline CDR1 and CDR2: GTSNPN and SVGIG (reference sequence). The age range of participants was about 18 to 100 years, with residence in some 25 US areas. Authors' data handling: Amplified reference gene primers provided the basis for estimating nucleated cell counts. Only in-frame clones appear in the TCRdb table, and some are missing; sequencing was by immunoSEQ multiplex PCR. V, J and clone size were drawn from that table, and D and trimming were deduced from the DNA. The profile shows hundreds of thousands of clones, around 88% of them singletons.

The receptor was isolated from a woman in her twenties or thirties who had recovered from COVID-19. J is TRBJ1-5 and V is TRBV30; tentatively, D is TRBD1 (5 bases). The sequenced sample was PBMCs or T cells enriched from blood (not recorded which). This CDR3 reads CAWSSDSNQPQHF. As DNA, the CDR3 is TGTGCCTGGTCTTCCGACAGTAATCAGCCCCAGCATTTT.